One and the same sample provided the 16 T cell receptor beta chains below, sequenced in a study of blood T cell repertoires in COVID-19. Measured with immunoSEQ multiplex PCR; TCRdb has only the in-frame clones, and not every one. This table has some 200,000 clones, about 80% appearing once. Specimen: peripheral blood. The receptors originated from a human donor with acute or convalescent COVID-19. The donor label of this sample is uncertain.

This sequence joins TRBV2 and TRBJ2-7; 11 nucleotides align to TRBD2. Germline lookup yields CDR1 SNHLY and CDR2 FYNNEI. Losses at the gene ends were 5 bases for V and 1 base for J; bases not matched to a gene: 4. The CDR3 consists of 15 residues. The CDR3 sequence is CASSPGLAVSYEQYF. DNA for the CDR3: TGTGCCAGCAGTCCGGGACTAGCGGTTTCCTACGAGCAGTACTTC.

In the case of this clone: The junction shows a germline mismatch at one end, possibly a read error. For the CDR3, the DNA is TGTGCTAGCAGCAGGACTCGGGCGCCCGGCCTCCCACAAGAGACCCAGTACTTC. Its translation: CASSRTRAPGLPQETQYF. V is TRBV7-7 and J is TRBJ2-5; the D gene is possibly TRBD2 (5 bases). Germline values: CDR1 SSHAT, CDR2 FNYEAQ (reference sequence). CDR3 length equals 18 residues.

This clone showed up just once. V is TRBV5-5 and J is TRBJ2-7, with D possibly being TRBD1 (6 bases). Trimming removed 6 bases from V and 5 bases from J, with 24 bases in between. Per the germline V gene, CDR1 is SGHKS and CDR2 is YYEKEE (reference sequence). The CDR3 has 16 amino acids. CDR3: CASTPPWAGANHEQYF. The CDR3 DNA sequence: TGTGCCAGCACCCCCCCATGGGCAGGGGCAAACCACGAGCAGTACTTC. Filled out from reference TRBV5-5 and TRBJ2-7, the complete variable domain reads DAGVTQSPTHLIKTRGQQVTLRCSPISGHKSVSWYQQVLGQGPQFIFQYYEKEERGRGNFPDRFSARQFPNYSSELNVNALLLGDSALYLCASTPPWAGANHEQYFGPGTRLTVT.

This clone occurred once. This chain links TRBV27 with TRBJ2-7, with TRBD2 as a possible D gene (5 bases). The length of the CDR3 is 12 residues. Germline V CDR1 and CDR2: MNHEY, SMNVEV (reference sequence). V lost 8 bases, J lost 4 bases, and 12 bases lay in between. The CDR3 loop is CASGEREYEQYF. CDR3 nucleotide sequence: TGTGCCAGCGGCGAAAGGGAGTACGAGCAGTACTTC.

This clone was detected ten times or more. J is TRBJ1-5 and V is TRBV19; D is unresolved. The CDR3 contains 16 residues. Trimming cost V 2 bases and J 7 bases, with 18 bases left between them. Germline loops: CDR1 LNHDA, CDR2 SQIVND (reference sequence). The CDR3 spells CASSILPLGGRQPQHF. CDR3 DNA: TGTGCCAGTAGTATACTCCCCTTGGGCGGGCGCCAGCCCCAGCATTTT.

This chain links TRBV3-1 (or the pseudogene TRBV3-2) with TRBJ2-1; D perhaps matches TRBD1 (6 bases). The CDR3 spans 15 residues. V was clipped by 5 bases and J by 0 bases, with 11 bases between them. The germline gives CDR1 LGHDT, CDR2 YNNKEL (reference sequence). The CDR3 DNA reads TGTGCCAGCAGCTGGGGGCGGGTCTCCTACAATGAGCAGTTCTTC. Translation gives CASSWGRVSYNEQFF.

This clone came up once. The rearrangement joins TRBV3-1 (or the pseudogene TRBV3-2) to TRBJ1-1; the D gene is possibly TRBD1 (5 bases). The CDR3 is 12 residues long. Germline loops: CDR1 LGHDT, CDR2 YNNKEL (reference sequence). V dropped 8 bases and J dropped 5 bases, with 12 bases sitting between them. The CDR3 is CASVSGGTEAFF. CDR3 sequence (DNA): TGTGCCAGCGTTAGTGGGGGGACTGAAGCTTTCTTT.

V and J are TRBV7-2 and TRBJ1-3, with D uncertain. There are 14 residues in the CDR3. CDR1 and CDR2 (germline): SGHTA, FQGNSA. The V end was cut by 2 bases, the J end by 0 bases, with 5 bases between. The CDR3 spells CASSLFYSGNTIYF. In DNA, the CDR3 is TGTGCCAGCAGCTTATTCTACTCTGGAAACACCATATATTTT.

The J gene is TRBJ2-7, the V gene TRBV5-8, with 11 bases fitting TRBD2. Trimming cost V 2 bases and J 12 bases; bases outside gene matches: 7. This CDR3 contains 13 residues. Germline CDR1 is SGHTS and CDR2 is YDEGEE. CDR3 in DNA: TGTGCCAGCAGCTTCCTGACTAGCGGGACGACGTACTTC. Translation: CASSFLTSGTTYF.

This chain joins TRBV30 and TRBJ2-3, with 13 bases that match TRBD2. Germline V lookup: CDR1 GTSNPN, CDR2 SVGIG (reference sequence). The length of the CDR3 is 16 residues. The V segment lost 5 bases and the J segment 4 bases; nucleotides outside the gene matches: 9. CDR3 sequence: CAWDPGLAGRADTQYF. CDR3 in DNA: TGTGCCTGGGACCCGGGACTAGCGGGAAGGGCAGATACGCAGTATTTT. Variable domain in full (rest from reference TRBV30 and TRBJ2-3): SQTIHQWPATLVQPVGSPLSLECTVEGTSNPNLYWYRQAAGRGLQLLFYSVGIGQISSEVPQNLSASRPQDRQFILSSKKLLLSDSGFYLCAWDPGLAGRADTQYFGPGTRLTVL.

This chain uses TRBV5-1 with TRBJ2-2, with a possible D match to TRBD1 (5 bases). The V gene lost 4 bases and the J gene lost 1 base, with 8 bases spanning the gap. The CDR3 length is 14 residues. The germline V gene has CDR1 SGHRS and CDR2 YFSETQ. The CDR3 coding sequence is TGCGCCAGCAGCCTTGACAGGAACACCGGGGAGCTGTTTTTT. It codes for CASSLDRNTGELFF.

V and J are TRBV5-1 and TRBJ2-1, with no clear D. The CDR3 sequence is 14 residues long. Germline lookup yields CDR1 SGHRS and CDR2 YFSETQ. V gave up 0 bases and J gave up 8 bases, with 12 bases separating them. The CDR3 bases are TGCGCCAGCAGCTTGGTTGGGCAGCTGCATGAGCAGTTCTTC. It yields the protein CASSLVGQLHEQFF.

This chain links TRBV6-1 with TRBJ2-7, with a tentative D call TRBD2 (6 bases). This CDR3 region has 15 residues. Trimming pared 2 bases from V and 1 base from J, leaving 12 bases between. From germline, CDR1 is MNHNS and CDR2 SASEGT. The CDR3 loop reads CASSEWFGGSYEQYF. CDR3 sequence (DNA): TGTGCCAGCAGTGAATGGTTCGGGGGATCCTACGAGCAGTACTTC.

This clone has just a few counts. The rearrangement joins TRBV14 to TRBJ1-4; no firm D call. The CDR3 loop spans 13 amino acids. V dropped 3 bases and J dropped 8 bases, with 10 bases sitting between them. Per germline, CDR1 SGHDN and CDR2 FVKESK. The CDR3 protein is CASSHGRGEKLFF. CDR3 DNA sequence: TGTGCCAGCAGCCATGGCCGCGGCGAAAAACTGTTTTTT.

The chain joins TRBV19 to TRBJ1-1, with D perhaps TRBD1 (6 bases). The CDR3 spans 16 residues. V was trimmed by 6 bases and J by 2 bases, leaving 19 bases between them. CDR1 is LNHDA and CDR2 is SQIVND in the germline V gene (reference sequence). The CDR3 coding sequence is TGTGCCAGTAGCCTTCACTTTACAGGGCGAAACACTGAAGCTTTCTTT. Translation gives CASSLHFTGRNTEAFF.

The chain employs TRBV19 and TRBJ2-7, with D possibly matching TRBD2 (5 bases). The CDR3 is made up of 14 amino acids. Deletions cut 5 bases from V and 0 bases from J, with 11 bases between. Germline-derived CDR1 and CDR2 are LNHDA and SQIVND (reference sequence). In DNA, the CDR3 is TGTGCCAGTAGTGCTTCAACTAGCTCCTACGAGCAGTACTTC. Translation: CASSASTSSYEQYF. The whole variable domain, remainder taken from reference TRBV19 and TRBJ2-7, is DGGITQSPKYLFRKEGQNVTLSCEQNLNHDAMYWYRQDPGQGLRLIYYSQIVNDFQKGDIAEGYSVSREKKESFPLTVTSAQKNPTAFYLCASSASTSSYEQYFGPGTRLTVT.